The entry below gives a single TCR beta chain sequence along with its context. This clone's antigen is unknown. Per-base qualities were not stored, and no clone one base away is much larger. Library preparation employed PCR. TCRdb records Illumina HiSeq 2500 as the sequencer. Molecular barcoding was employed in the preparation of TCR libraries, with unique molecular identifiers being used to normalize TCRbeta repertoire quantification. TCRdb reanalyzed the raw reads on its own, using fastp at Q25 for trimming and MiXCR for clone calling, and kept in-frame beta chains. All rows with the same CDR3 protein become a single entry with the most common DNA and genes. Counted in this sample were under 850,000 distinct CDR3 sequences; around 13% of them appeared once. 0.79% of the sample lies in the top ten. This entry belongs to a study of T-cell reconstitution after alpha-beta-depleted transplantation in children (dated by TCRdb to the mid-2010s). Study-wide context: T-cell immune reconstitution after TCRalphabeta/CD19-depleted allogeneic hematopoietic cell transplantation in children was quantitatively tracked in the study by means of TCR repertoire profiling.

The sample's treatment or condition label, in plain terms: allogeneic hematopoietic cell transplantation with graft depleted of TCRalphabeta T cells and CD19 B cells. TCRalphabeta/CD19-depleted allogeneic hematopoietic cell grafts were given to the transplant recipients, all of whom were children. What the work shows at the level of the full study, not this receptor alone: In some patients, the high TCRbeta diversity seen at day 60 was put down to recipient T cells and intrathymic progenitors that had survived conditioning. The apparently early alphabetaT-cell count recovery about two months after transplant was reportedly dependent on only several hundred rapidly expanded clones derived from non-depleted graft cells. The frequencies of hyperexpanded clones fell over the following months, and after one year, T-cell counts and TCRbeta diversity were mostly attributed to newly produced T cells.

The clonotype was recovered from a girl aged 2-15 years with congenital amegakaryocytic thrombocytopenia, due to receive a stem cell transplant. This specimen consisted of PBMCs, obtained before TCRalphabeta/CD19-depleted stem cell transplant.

The DNA reads TGCAGTGCTAGTGATGGACATTGGTACACTGAAGCTTTCTTT. Its protein reads: CSASDGHWYTEAFF. This chain is built from TRBV20-1 and TRBJ1-1; the D gene is possibly TRBD1, with 5 bases matching. Sequences DFQATT (CDR1) and SNEGSKA (CDR2) are obtained from the germline V gene (reference sequence). Relative to germline, V is 3 bases shorter and J is 3 bases shorter, with 14 bases between their ends. The CDR3 has 14 amino acids, counting the end cysteine and phenylalanine. The sequence is cut down to CDR3 DNA, 42 bases in frame from base 1.